This T cell receptor beta chain stems from a study of control samples from healthy donors and cancer patients. The V gene's germline CDR1 is SNHLY and CDR2 FYNNEI. This CDR3 is 12 amino acids long. The ends were cut back, 2 bases at V and 4 bases at J, with 5 bases in the middle. Sequencing used immunoSEQ multiplex PCR; TCRdb keeps in-frame clones, though not all of them. The data show around 160,000 clones, 93% seen once. The sequencing sample was made of blood. The rearrangement links TRBV2 to TRBJ1-2; D gene ambiguous. The receptor's source is a man aged 18 to 30 in good health. The CDR3 DNA reads as TGTGCCAGCAGTGAACAGCTCTATGGCTACACCTTC. Translating it yields CASSEQLYGYTF. Based on the CDR3 plus reference TRBV2 and TRBJ1-2, the full variable domain is EPEVTQTPSHQVTQMGQEVILRCVPISNHLYFYWYRQILGQKVEFLVSFYNNEISEKSEIFDDQFSVERPDGSNFTLKIRSTKLEDSAMYFCASSEQLYGYTFGSGTRLTVV.